This T cell receptor (beta chain) derives from a study of blood T cell repertoires in COVID-19. Profiled with immunoSEQ multiplex PCR; TCRdb holds only in-frame clones, not every one. Among around 480,000 clones listed, around 87% were seen once. Germline loops: CDR1 MGHDK, CDR2 SYGVNS. The CDR3 contains 14 residues. The V and J ends lost 4 bases and 1 base respectively, with 7 bases between them. The clonotype comes from a young woman who had recovered from COVID-19. The sequenced sample consisted of PBMCs or T cells enriched from blood (not recorded which). The rearrangement joins TRBV25-1 to TRBJ2-2; maybe TRBD1 (5 bases). The DNA of the CDR3 is TGTGCCAGCAGTGGACAGTTGAACACCGGGGAGCTGTTTTTT. Translation gives CASSGQLNTGELFF.